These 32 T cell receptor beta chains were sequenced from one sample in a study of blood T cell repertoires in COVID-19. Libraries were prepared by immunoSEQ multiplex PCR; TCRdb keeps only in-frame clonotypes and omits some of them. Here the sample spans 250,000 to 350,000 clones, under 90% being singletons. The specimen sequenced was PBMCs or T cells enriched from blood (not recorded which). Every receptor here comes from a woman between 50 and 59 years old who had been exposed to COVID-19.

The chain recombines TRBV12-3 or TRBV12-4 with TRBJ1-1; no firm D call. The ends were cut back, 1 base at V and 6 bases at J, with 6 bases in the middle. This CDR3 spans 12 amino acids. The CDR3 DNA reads TGTGCCAGCAGTTTAGGATGGCCTGAAGCTTTCTTT. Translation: CASSLGWPEAFF.

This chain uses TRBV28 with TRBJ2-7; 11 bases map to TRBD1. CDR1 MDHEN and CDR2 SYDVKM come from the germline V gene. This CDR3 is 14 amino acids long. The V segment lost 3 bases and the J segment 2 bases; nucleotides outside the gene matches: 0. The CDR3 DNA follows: TGTGCCAGCAGTTTGGGACAGGGGGCCTACGAGCAGTACTTC. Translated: CASSLGQGAYEQYF.

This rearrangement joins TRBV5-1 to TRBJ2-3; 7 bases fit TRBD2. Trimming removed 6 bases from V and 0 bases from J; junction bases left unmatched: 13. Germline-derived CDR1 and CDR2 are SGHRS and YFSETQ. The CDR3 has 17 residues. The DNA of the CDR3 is TGCGCCAGCACCCTAAGCGGAGGGAGGGGTAGCACAGATACGCAGTATTTT. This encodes CASTLSGGRGSTDTQYF.

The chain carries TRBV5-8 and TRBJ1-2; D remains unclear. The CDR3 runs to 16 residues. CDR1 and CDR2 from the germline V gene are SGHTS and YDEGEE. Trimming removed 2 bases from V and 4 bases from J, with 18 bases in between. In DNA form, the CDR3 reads TGTGCCAGCAGCTTAAGCAGCGGCAGTGGGGTCTATGGCTACACCTTC. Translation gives CASSLSSGSGVYGYTF.

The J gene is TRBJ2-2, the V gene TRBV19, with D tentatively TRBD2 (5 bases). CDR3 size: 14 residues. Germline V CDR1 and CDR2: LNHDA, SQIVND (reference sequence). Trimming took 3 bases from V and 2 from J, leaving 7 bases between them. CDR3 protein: CASSIEGNTGELFF. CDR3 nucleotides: TGTGCCAGTAGTATTGAGGGAAACACCGGGGAGCTGTTTTTT.

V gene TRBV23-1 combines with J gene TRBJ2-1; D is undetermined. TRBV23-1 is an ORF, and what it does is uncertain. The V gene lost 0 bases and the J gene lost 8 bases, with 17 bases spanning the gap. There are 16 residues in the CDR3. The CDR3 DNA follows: TGCGCCAGCAGTCAATCTTCCCGGTCCCCAGCGCATGAGCAGTTCTTC. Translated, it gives CASSQSSRSPAHEQFF.

The CDR3 region has the DNA TGTGCCAGCAGTTACTCGCGGGAGCAAGAGACCCAGTACTTC. Protein sequence: CASSYSREQETQYF. This sequence joins TRBV6-5 and TRBJ2-5; 7 nucleotides line up with TRBD2. With V trimmed by 0 bases and J by 2 bases, 0 bases remained unmatched. Germline CDR1 is MNHEY and CDR2 is SVGAGI. The CDR3 is 14 residues long.

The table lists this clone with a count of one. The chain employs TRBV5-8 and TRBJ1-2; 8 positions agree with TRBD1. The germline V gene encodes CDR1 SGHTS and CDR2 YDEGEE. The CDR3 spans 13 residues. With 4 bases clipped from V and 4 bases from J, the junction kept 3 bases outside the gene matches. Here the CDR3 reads CASSPDRAYGYTF. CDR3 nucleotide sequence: TGTGCCAGCAGCCCGGACAGGGCCTATGGCTACACCTTC.

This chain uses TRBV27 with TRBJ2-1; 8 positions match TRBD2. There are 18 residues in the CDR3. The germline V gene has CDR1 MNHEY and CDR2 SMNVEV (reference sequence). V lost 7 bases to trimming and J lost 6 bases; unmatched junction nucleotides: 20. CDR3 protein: CASTWSGTGGNYPNEQFF. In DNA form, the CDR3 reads TGTGCCAGCACCTGGTCGGGTACGGGAGGGAATTATCCCAATGAGCAGTTCTTC.

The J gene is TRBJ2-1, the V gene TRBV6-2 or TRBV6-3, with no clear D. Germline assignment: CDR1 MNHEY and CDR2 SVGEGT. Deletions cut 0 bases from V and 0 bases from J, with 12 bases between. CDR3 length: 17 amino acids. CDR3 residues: CASSYSPTRPSYNEQFF. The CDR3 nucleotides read TGTGCCAGCAGTTACTCCCCGACAAGGCCCTCCTACAATGAGCAGTTCTTC.

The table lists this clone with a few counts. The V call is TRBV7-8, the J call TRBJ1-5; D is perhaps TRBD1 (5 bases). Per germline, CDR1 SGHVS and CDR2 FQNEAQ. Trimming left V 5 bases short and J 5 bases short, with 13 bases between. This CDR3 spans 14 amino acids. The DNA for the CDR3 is TGTGCCAGCAGCCCCTCGACAGCTTATCAGCCCCAGCATTTT. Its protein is CASSPSTAYQPQHF.

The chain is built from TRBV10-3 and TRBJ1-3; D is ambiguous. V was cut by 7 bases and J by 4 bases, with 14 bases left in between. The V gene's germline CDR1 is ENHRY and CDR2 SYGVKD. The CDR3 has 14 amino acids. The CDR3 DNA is TGTGCCATCACCGAAGACATTACCGGAAACACCATATATTTT. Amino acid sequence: CAITEDITGNTIYF.

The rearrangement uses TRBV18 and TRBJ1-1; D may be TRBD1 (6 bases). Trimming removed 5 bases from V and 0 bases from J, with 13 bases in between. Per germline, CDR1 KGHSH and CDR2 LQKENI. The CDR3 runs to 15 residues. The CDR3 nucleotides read TGTGCCAGCTCAAGCCGGGACACAATGAACACTGAAGCTTTCTTT. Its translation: CASSSRDTMNTEAFF.

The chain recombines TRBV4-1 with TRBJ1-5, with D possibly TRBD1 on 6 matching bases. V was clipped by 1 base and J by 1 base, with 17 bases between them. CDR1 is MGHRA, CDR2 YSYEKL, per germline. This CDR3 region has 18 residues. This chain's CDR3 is CASSQVYIKGGSNQPQHF. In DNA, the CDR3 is TGCGCCAGCAGCCAAGTGTATATTAAGGGGGGGAGCAATCAGCCCCAGCATTTT.

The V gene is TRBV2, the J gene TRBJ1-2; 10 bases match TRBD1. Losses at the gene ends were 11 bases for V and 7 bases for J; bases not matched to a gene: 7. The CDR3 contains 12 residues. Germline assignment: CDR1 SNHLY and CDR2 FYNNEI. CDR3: CASRQGATGYTF. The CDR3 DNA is TGTGCCTCCCGACAGGGGGCGACTGGCTACACCTTC.

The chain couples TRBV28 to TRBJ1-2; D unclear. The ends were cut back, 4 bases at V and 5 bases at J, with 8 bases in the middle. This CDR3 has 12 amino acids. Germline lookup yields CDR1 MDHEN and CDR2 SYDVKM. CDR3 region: CASSSQDYGYTF. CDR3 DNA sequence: TGTGCCAGCAGTTCCCAGGATTATGGCTACACCTTC.

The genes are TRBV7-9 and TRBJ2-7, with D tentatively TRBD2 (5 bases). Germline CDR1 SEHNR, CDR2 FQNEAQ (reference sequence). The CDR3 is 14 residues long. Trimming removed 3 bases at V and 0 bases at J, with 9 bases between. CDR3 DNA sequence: TGTGCCAGCAGCTTTAGTACTAGCTCCTACGAGCAGTACTTC. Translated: CASSFSTSSYEQYF.

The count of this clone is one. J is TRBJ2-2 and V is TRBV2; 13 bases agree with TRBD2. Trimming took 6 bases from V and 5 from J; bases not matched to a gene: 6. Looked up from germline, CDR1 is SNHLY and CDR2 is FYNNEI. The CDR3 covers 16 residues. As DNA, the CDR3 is TGTGCCAGCAGGGAACTAGCGGGGGGGCTTACCGGGGAGCTGTTTTTT. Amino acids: CASRELAGGLTGELFF.

The CDR3 sequence is CASSIGSASYEQYF. CDR3 sequence (DNA): TGTGCCAGTAGTATAGGGTCAGCGTCCTACGAGCAGTACTTC. The chain employs TRBV19 and TRBJ2-7, with D unresolved. With 1 base removed from V and 1 base from J, the gap between germline ends came to 8 bases. The CDR3 is 14 amino acids. Germline CDR1 LNHDA, CDR2 SQIVND (reference sequence).

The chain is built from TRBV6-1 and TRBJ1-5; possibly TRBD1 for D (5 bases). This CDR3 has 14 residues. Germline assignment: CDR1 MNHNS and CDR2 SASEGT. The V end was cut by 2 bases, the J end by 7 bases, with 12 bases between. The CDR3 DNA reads TGTGCCAGCAGTGAACAGGGTTGGGAACAGCCCCAGCATTTT. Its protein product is CASSEQGWEQPQHF.

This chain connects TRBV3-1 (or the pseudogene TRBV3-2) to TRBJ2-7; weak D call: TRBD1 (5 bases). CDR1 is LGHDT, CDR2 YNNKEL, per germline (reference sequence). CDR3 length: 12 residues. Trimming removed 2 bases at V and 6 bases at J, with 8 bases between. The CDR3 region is CASSQSGIEQYF. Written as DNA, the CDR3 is TGTGCCAGCAGCCAATCAGGGATCGAGCAGTACTTC.

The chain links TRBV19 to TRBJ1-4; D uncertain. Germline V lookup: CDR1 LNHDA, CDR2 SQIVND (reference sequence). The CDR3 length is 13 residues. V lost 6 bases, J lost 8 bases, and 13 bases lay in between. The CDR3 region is CASSFWEQEKLFF. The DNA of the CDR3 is TGTGCCAGTAGCTTCTGGGAGCAGGAAAAACTGTTTTTT.

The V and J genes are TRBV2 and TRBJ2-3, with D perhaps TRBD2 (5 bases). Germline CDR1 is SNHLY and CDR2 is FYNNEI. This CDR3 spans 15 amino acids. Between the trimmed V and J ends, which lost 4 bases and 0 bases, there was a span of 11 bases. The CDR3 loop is CASSVETGSTDTQYF. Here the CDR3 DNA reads TGTGCCAGCAGTGTGGAGACGGGAAGCACAGATACGCAGTATTTT. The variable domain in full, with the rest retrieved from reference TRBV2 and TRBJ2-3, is EPEVTQTPSHQVTQMGQEVILRCVPISNHLYFYWYRQILGQKVEFLVSFYNNEISEKSEIFDDQFSVERPDGSNFTLKIRSTKLEDSAMYFCASSVETGSTDTQYFGPGTRLTVL.

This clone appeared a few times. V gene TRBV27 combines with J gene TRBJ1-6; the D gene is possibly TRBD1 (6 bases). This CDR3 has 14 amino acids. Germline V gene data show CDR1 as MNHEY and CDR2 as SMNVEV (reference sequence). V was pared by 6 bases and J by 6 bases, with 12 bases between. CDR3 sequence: CASRPQGSNSPLHF. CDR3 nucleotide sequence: TGTGCCAGCAGACCTCAGGGGAGTAATTCACCCCTCCACTTT.

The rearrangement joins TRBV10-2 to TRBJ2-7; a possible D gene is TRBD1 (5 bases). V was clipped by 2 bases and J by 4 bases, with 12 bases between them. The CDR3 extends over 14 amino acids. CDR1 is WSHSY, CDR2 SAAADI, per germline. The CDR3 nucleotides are TGCGCCAGCAGTGAGGACAGAACCAGATACGAGCAGTACTTC. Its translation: CASSEDRTRYEQYF.

CDR3: CSASGTSGGAYEQYF. CDR3 nucleotide sequence: TGCAGTGCTAGTGGGACTAGCGGGGGGGCTTACGAGCAGTACTTC. V and J are TRBV20-1 and TRBJ2-7; 16 nucleotides line up with TRBD2. The J segment lost 4 bases and the V segment lost 3 bases, leaving 3 bases of the junction unmatched. The CDR3 covers 15 residues. The V gene's germline CDR1 is DFQATT and CDR2 SNEGSKA (reference sequence).

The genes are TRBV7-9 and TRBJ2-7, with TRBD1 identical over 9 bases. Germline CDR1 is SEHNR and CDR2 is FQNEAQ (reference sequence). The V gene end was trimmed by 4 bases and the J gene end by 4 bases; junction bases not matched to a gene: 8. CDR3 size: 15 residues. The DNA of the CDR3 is TGTGCCAGCAGCTACGACCGGGACAGGGCTTACGAGCAGTACTTC. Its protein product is CASSYDRDRAYEQYF.

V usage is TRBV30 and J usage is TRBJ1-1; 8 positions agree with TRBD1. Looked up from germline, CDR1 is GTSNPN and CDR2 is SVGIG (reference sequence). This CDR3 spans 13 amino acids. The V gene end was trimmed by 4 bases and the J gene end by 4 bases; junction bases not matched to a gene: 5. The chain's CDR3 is CAWKWTGITEAFF. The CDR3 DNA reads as TGTGCCTGGAAATGGACAGGGATCACTGAAGCTTTCTTT.

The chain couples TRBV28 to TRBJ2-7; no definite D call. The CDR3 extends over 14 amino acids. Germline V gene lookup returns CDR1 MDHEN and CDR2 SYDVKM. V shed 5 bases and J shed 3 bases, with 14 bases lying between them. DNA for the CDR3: TGTGCCAGCAGTCCCCCCCCACCGGGCTACGAGCAGTACTTC. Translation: CASSPPPPGYEQYF.

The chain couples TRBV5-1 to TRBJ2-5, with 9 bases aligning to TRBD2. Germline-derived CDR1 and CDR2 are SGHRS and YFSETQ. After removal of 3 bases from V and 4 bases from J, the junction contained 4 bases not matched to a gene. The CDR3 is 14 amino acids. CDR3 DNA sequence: TGCGCCAGCAGCTCCGCGACTAGCGGAGAGACCCAGTACTTC. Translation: CASSSATSGETQYF.

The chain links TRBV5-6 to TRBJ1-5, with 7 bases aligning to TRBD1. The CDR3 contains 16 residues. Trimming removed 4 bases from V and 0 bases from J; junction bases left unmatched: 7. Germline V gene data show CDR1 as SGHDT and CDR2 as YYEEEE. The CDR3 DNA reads TGTGCCAGCAGCCGGACAGGACTTTATAGCAATCAGCCCCAGCATTTT. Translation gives CASSRTGLYSNQPQHF.

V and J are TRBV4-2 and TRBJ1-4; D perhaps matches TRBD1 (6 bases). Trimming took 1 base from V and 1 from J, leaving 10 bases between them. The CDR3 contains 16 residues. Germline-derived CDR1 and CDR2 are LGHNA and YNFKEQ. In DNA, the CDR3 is TGTGCCAGCAGCCAAGGGAACAGGGTAACTAATGAAAAACTGTTTTTT. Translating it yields CASSQGNRVTNEKLFF.